This T cell receptor (beta chain) was sequenced during a study of blood T cell repertoires in COVID-19 (dated by TCRdb to 2020 to 2022). In terms of the full investigation: Samples covering the acute and convalescent phases of COVID-19 were provided by collaborators in the United States, Italy and Spain. A freely available public database, intended as a resource for researchers studying the immune response to SARS-CoV-2, is where the repertoires were released. The samples were drawn from two sources: the first 160 participants of the ongoing ImmuneRACE study, and 1,000 to 1,500 subjects contributed by 6 global collaborators. The prospective study material was composed of cDNA or gDNA derived from T cells, B-cell-depleted T cells, or PBMCs. Deeply sampled blood TCRbeta repertoires from subjects exposed to, actively infected with, or recovered from COVID-19 were included in the dataset. Nearly every sample came with metadata listing a de-identified subject ID, COVID-19 status, age in years and sex. Where available, HLA class I and class II types were taken from metadata supplied by the sample provider and were not determined by assay-based typing. General conclusions and limits of the study: Clinical and demographic metadata were provided uncurated, with the amount varying by source and participant.

This clone was seen a handful of times. The specificity of this receptor is unknown. No base qualities exist here, and no much larger clone lies one base off it. TCRbeta CDR3 regions were amplified from genomic DNA using the immunoSEQ Assay, a bias-controlled multiplex PCR. The authors processed their data as follows. The number of nucleated cells in each sample was estimated from the amplification of reference gene primers within the assay. Sequence reads were collapsed and filtered to measure the absolute abundance of every unique TCRbeta CDR3 rearrangement. For each sample, productive Simpson clonality was calculated by taking the square root of Simpson's diversity index across productive rearrangements. In its TCRdb copy, this immuneACCESS table keeps in-frame sequences only and misses some clones. Where compared with another copy, unresolved V genes explain less than half of these, and the others have no known cause. For V, J and clone size, that table is used; D and trimming come from the DNA. This sample has about 160,000 clones in its table, and approximately 92% of those were observed once. The ten largest clones capture roughly 5% of the sample.

CDR1 and CDR2, looked up from the germline V gene, are SGDLS and YYNGEE. Taken from cysteine to phenylalanine, the CDR3 has 17 residues. Only the CDR3 DNA is retained, 51 bases long and in frame from the first base. V is trimmed back by 2 bases and J by 9 bases, and the junction contains 12 bases that no gene match accounts for. The collaborating institutions used their own protocols to collect whole blood in K2EDTA tubes. For TCRbeta analysis, collaborator samples were shipped as frozen whole blood, as isolated PBMCs, or as DNA extracted from either sample type. The sequence was obtained from a woman aged 45-65 years with acute or convalescent COVID-19. The material sequenced was peripheral blood. This chain joins TRBV9 to TRBJ1-6, with 9 bases matching TRBD1. The bases read TGTGCCAGCAGCGTCGACATTACAGGGGGCGCGGGTTCACCCCTCCACTTT. Its protein is CASSVDITGGAGSPLHF.